Sequencing of this T cell receptor (beta chain) was carried out in a study of CD8 T cells in Susac syndrome. RNA totalling roughly 0.45 to 1 ug underwent reverse transcription with random hexamers. Across 54 Vbeta and 13 Jbeta, TCR beta CDR3 was amplified with immunoSEQ multiplex PCR. MiXCR, applied by TCRdb to the immunoSEQ multiplex PCR reads, yields one record per CDR3 protein. The top ten hold around 0.49% of the sample, which has approximately 140,000 distinct CDR3 sequences, roughly 76% seen once. Sequencing of TCR beta, carried out with a high-throughput approach, was applied to CD8+ and CD4+ T cells from the blood. Treatment-naive patients with stable or active relapsing-remitting disease served as multiple sclerosis controls. The sequenced material came from CD8+ T cells from PBMCs. The TCR originated in a human donor with multiple sclerosis.

The CDR3 DNA sequence: TGCAGTGCTACGGTGACAGGGGTCCCACCCCTCCACTTT. Translated, it gives CSATVTGVPPLHF. The V gene is TRBV20-1, the J gene TRBJ1-6; TRBD1 matches at 8 bases. The junction had 7 bases not matched to a gene; V was cut back by 4 bases and J by 11 bases. In germline, CDR1 is DFQATT, CDR2 SNEGSKA (reference sequence). The length of the CDR3 is 13 residues.